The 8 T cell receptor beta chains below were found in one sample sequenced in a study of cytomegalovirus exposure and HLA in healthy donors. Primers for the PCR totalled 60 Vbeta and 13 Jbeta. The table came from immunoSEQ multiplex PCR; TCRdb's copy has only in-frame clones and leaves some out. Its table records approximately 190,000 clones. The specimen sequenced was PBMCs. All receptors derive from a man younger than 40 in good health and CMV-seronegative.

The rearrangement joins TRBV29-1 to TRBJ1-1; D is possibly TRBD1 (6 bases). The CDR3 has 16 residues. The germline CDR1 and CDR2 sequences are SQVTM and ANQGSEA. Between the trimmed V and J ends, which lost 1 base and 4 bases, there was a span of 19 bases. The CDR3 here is CSVEGATGIMGTEAFF. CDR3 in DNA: TGCAGCGTTGAAGGAGCTACAGGGATTATGGGCACTGAAGCTTTCTTT.

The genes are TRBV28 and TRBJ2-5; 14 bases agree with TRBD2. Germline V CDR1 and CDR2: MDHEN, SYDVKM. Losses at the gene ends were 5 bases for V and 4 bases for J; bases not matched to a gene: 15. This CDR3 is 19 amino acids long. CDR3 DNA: TGTGCCAGCAGTCTAGCCGGGACTAGCGGGGGCCCGCGGTCAGAGACCCAGTACTTC. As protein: CASSLAGTSGGPRSETQYF.

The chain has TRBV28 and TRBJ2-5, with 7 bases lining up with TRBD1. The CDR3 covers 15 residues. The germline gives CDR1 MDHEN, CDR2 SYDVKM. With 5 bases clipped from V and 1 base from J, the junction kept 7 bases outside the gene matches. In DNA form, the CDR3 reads TGTGCCAGCAGTGCCGTGGGACAGCGCCAAGAGACCCAGTACTTC. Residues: CASSAVGQRQETQYF.

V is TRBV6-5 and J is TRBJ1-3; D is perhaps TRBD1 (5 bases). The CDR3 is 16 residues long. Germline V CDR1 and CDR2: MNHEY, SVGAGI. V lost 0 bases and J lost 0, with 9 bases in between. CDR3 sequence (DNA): TGTGCCAGCAGTTACTCGACAGTGAGCTCTGGAAACACCATATATTTT. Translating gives CASSYSTVSSGNTIYF.

The DNA of the CDR3 is TGTGCCAGCAGTTACGGGTTGGAGGGGACGGGACAGCCCCAGCATTTT. Translated, it gives CASSYGLEGTGQPQHF. This chain uses TRBV6-6 with TRBJ1-5; D possibly corresponds to TRBD1 (5 bases). The CDR3 loop spans 16 amino acids. Per the germline V gene, CDR1 is MNHNY and CDR2 is SVGAGI (reference sequence). The V end was cut by 2 bases, the J end by 7 bases, with 18 bases between.

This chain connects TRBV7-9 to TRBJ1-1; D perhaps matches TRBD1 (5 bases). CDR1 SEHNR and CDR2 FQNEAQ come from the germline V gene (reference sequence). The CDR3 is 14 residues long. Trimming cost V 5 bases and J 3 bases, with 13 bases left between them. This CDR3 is CASSHHWGDTEAFF. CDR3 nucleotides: TGTGCCAGCAGCCATCACTGGGGGGACACTGAAGCTTTCTTT.

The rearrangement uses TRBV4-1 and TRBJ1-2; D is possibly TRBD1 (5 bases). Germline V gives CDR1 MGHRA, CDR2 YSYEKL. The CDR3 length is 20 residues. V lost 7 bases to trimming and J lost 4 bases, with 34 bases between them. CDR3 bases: TGCGCCAGCAAAACCTCCCGGGACTCGCTACGGGGGGGTCCCTCCTATGGCTACACCTTC. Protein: CASKTSRDSLRGGPSYGYTF.

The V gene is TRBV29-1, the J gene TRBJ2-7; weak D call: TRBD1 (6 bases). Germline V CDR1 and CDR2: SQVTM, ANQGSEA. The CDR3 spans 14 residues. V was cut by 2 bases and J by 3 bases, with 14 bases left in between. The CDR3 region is CSVEKQGLVYEQYF. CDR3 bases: TGCAGCGTTGAAAAACAGGGCTTAGTCTACGAGCAGTACTTC.